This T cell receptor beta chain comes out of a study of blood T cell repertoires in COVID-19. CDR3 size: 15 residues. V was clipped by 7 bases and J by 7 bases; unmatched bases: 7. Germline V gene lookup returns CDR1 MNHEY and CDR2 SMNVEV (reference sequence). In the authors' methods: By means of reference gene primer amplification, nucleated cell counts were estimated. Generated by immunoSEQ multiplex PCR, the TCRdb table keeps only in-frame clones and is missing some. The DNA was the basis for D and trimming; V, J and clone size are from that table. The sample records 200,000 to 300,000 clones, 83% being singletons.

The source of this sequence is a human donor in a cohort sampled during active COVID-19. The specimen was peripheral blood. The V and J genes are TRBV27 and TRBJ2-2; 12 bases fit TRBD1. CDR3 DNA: TGTGCCAGCAAAAGGGACAGGGGGCAGGGCGGGGAGCTGTTTTTT. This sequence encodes CASKRDRGQGGELFF.